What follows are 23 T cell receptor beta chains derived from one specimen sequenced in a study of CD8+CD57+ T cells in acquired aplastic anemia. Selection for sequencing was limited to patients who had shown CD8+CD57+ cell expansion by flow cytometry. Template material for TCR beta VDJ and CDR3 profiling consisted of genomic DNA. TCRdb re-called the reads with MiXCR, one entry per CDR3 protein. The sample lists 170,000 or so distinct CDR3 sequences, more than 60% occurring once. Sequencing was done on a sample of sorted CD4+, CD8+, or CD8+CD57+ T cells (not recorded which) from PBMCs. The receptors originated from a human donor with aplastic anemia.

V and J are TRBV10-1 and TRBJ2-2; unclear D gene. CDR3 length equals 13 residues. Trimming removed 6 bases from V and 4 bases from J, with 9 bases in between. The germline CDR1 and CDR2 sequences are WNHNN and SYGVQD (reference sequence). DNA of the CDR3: TGCGCCAGCAGCGGCAGCATCACCGGGGAGCTGTTTTTT. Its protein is CASSGSITGELFF.

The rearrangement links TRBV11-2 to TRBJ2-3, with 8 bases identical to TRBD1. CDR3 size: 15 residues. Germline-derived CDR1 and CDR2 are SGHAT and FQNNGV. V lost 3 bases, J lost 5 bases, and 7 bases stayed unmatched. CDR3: CASSFGQGVGDTQYF. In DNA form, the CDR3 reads TGTGCCAGCAGCTTCGGACAGGGAGTGGGAGATACGCAGTATTTT.

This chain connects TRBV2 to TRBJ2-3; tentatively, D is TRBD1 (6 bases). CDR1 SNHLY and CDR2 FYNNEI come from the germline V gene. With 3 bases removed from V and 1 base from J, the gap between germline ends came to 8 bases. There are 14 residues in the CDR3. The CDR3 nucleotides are TGTGCCAGCAGTGAGGACAGACGCACAGATACGCAGTATTTT. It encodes CASSEDRRTDTQYF.

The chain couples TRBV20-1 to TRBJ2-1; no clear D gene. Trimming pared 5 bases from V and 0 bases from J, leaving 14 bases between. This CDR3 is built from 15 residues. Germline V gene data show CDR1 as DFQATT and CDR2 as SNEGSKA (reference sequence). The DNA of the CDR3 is TGCAGTGCTCCTCACCTATCGAGCTCCTACAATGAGCAGTTCTTC. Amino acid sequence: CSAPHLSSSYNEQFF.

The CDR3 DNA follows: TGTGCCAGCAGCTACTCGGGAACCGGGACCTCCTCGCTGGAGGCCCAGTACTTC. This codes for CASSYSGTGTSSLEAQYF. V and J are TRBV7-6 and TRBJ2-5; D is possibly TRBD1 or TRBD2 (5 bases each). The CDR3 runs to 18 residues. Trimming shortened V by 4 bases and J by 9 bases, and 30 bases separated the two germline ends. Germline V gene lookup returns CDR1 SGHVS and CDR2 FNYEAQ.

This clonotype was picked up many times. The chain's CDR3 is CASVDLGDSNQPQHF. The CDR3 bases are TGTGCCAGTGTTGACCTAGGGGATAGCAATCAGCCCCAGCATTTT. The chain is built from TRBV19 and TRBJ1-5; weak D call: TRBD1 (5 bases). Germline lookup yields CDR1 LNHDA and CDR2 SQIVND (reference sequence). The CDR3 covers 15 residues. V shed 8 bases and J shed 0 bases, with 14 bases lying between them.

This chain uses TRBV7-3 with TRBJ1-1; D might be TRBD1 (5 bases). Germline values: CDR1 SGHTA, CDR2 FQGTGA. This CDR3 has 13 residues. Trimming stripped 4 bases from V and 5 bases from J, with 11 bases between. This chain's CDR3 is CASSSRGGTEAFF. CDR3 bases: TGTGCCAGCAGCTCGCGTGGGGGGACTGAAGCTTTCTTT.

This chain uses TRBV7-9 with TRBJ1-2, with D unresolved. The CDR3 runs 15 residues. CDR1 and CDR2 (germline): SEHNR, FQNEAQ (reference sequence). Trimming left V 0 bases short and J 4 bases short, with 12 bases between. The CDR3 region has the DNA TGTGCCAGCAGCTTAGCGCATGGGGTTGGCTATGGCTACACCTTC. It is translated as CASSLAHGVGYGYTF. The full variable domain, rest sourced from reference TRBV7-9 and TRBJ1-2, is DTGVSQNPRHKITKRGQNVTFRCDPISEHNRLYWYRQTLGQGPEFLTYFQNEAQLEKSRLLSDRFSAERPKGSFSTLEIQRTEQGDSAMYLCASSLAHGVGYGYTFGSGTRLTVV.

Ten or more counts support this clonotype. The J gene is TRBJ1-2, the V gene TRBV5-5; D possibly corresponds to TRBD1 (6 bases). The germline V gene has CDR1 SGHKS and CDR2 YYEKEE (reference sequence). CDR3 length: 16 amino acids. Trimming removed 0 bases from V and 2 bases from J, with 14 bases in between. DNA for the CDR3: TGTGCCAGCAGCTTGGCAAGCAGACAGGTGAACTATGGCTACACCTTC. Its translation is CASSLASRQVNYGYTF. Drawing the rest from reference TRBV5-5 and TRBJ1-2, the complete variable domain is DAGVTQSPTHLIKTRGQQVTLRCSPISGHKSVSWYQQVLGQGPQFIFQYYEKEERGRGNFPDRFSARQFPNYSSELNVNALLLGDSALYLCASSLASRQVNYGYTFGSGTRLTVV.

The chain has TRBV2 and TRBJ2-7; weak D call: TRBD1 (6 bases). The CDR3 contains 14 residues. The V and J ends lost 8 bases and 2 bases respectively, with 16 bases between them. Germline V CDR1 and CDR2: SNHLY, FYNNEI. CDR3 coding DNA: TGTGCCAGCTTGTCGGACCCAGGGGCCTACGAGCAGTACTTC. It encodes CASLSDPGAYEQYF.

The CDR3 here is CAISRGTGNSGNTIYF. The CDR3 coding sequence is TGTGCCATCAGTCGGGGGACAGGTAACTCTGGAAACACCATATATTTT. The genes are TRBV10-3 and TRBJ1-3, with 8 positions matching TRBD1. With 5 bases clipped from V and 0 bases from J, the junction kept 6 bases outside the gene matches. The CDR3 consists of 16 residues. CDR1 ENHRY and CDR2 SYGVKD come from the germline V gene.

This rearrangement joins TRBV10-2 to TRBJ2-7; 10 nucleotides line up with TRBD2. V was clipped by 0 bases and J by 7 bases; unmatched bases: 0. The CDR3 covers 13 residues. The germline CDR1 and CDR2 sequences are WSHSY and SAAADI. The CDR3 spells CASSESSGREQYF. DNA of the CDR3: TGCGCCAGCAGTGAGTCTAGCGGGAGGGAGCAGTACTTC.

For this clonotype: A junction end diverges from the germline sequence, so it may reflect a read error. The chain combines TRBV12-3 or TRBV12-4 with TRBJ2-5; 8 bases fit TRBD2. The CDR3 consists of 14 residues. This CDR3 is CASSLAAGDETQYF. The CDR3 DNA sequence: TGTGCCAGCAGTTTAGCAGCGGGGGACGAGACACAGTACTTC.

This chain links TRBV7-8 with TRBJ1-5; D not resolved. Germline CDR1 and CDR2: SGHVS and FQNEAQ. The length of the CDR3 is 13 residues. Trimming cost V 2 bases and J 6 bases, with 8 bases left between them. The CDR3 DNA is TGTGCCAGCAGCTTAAAAGGGTTTCAGCCCCAGCATTTT. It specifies CASSLKGFQPQHF. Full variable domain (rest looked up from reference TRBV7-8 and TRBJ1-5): GAGVSQSPRYKVAKRGQDVALRCDPISGHVSLFWYQQALGQGPEFLTYFQNEAQLDKSGLPSDRFFAERPEGSVSTLKIQRTQQEDSAVYLCASSLKGFQPQHFGDGTRLSIL.

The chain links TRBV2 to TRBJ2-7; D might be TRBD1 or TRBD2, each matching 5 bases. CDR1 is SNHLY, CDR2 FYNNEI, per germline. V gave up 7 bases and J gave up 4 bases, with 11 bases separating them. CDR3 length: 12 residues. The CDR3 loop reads CASTEEGYEQYF. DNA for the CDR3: TGTGCCAGCACCGAAGAGGGGTACGAGCAGTACTTC.

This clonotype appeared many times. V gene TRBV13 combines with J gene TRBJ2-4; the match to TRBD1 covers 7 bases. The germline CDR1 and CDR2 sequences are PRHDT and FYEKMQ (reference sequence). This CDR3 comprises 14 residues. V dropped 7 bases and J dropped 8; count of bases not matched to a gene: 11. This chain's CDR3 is CASTRTGMGDIQYF. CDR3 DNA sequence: TGTGCCAGCACCCGGACAGGAATGGGGGACATTCAGTACTTC.

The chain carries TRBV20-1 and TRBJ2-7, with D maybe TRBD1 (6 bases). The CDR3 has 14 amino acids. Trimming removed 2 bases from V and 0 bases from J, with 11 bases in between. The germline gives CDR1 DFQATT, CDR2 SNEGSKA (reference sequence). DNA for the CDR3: TGCAGTGCTAGATCCGGGACATACTCCTACGAGCAGTACTTC. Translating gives CSARSGTYSYEQYF.

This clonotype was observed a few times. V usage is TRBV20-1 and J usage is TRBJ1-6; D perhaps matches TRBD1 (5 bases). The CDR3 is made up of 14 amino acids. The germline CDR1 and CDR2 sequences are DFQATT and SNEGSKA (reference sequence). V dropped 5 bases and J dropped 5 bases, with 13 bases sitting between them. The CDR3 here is CSAGQQRDNSPLHF. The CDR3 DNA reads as TGCAGTGCTGGACAACAGCGGGATAATTCACCCCTCCACTTT.

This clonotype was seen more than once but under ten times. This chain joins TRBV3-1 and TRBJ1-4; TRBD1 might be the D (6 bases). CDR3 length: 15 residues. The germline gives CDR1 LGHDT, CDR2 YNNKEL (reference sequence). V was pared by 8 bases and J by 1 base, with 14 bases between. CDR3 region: CASSPVQGTNEKLFF. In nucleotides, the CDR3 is TGTGCCAGCTCACCAGTACAGGGAACTAATGAAAAACTGTTTTTT.

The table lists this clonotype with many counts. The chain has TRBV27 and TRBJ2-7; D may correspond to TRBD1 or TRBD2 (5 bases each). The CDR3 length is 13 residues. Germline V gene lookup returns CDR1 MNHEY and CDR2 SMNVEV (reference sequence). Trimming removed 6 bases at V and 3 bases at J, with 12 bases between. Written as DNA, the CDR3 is TGTGCCAGCAGAGGGACCTTTTTCTACGAGCAGTACTTC. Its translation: CASRGTFFYEQYF.

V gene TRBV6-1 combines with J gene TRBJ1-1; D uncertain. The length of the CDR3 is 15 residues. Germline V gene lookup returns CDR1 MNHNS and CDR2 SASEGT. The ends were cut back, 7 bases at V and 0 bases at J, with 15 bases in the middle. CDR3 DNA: TGTGCCAGCAAGCCCTCCTTGGCGGTGAACACTGAAGCTTTCTTT. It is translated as CASKPSLAVNTEAFF.

In nucleotides, the CDR3 is TGTGCCAGCAGCCCCCGGTTTGTGCCAAGCGGGGGGCCCTCCACCGGGGAGCTGTTTTTT. Translation: CASSPRFVPSGGPSTGELFF. V is TRBV7-9 and J is TRBJ2-2, with 9 bases identical to TRBD2. This CDR3 comprises 20 residues. CDR1 is SEHNR, CDR2 FQNEAQ, per germline (reference sequence). After removal of 5 bases from V and 4 bases from J, the junction contained 20 bases not matched to a gene.

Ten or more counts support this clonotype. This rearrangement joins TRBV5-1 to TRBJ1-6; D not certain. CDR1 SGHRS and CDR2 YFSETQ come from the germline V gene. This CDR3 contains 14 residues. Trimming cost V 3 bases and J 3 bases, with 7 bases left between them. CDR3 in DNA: TGCGCCAGCAGCTCGGGAGACTATAATTCACCCCTCCACTTT. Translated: CASSSGDYNSPLHF.